Following are 24 T cell receptor beta chains from one sample sequenced in a study of cytomegalovirus exposure and HLA in healthy donors. PCR involved 60 Vbeta and 13 Jbeta primers. Sequenced by immunoSEQ multiplex PCR; TCRdb stores in-frame clones only, minus some. The sample contains more than 90,000 clones, just under 70% of which appear only once. Material: PBMCs. The source of these receptors is a man aged 25-45 years in good health and CMV-seropositive.

This clone has more than one count but fewer than ten. The V gene is TRBV28, the J gene TRBJ2-6; 9 bases line up with TRBD1. This CDR3 region has 17 residues. Germline V gene data show CDR1 as MDHEN and CDR2 as SYDVKM. V shed 8 bases, J shed 1 base, and the junction held 9 bases outside the gene matches. Written as DNA, the CDR3 is TGTGCCAGCGGGGGGACAGGGTTTGGGTCTGGGGCCAACGTCCTGACTTTC. This translates into CASGGTGFGSGANVLTF.

The chain employs TRBV10-3 and TRBJ1-5, with D possibly being TRBD1 (6 bases). Per the germline V gene, CDR1 is ENHRY and CDR2 is SYGVKD. This CDR3 spans 14 amino acids. The germline V and J ends were trimmed by 10 bases and 4 bases, with 17 bases remaining between them. The CDR3 loop is CASQVSGVNQPQHF. As DNA, the CDR3 is TGTGCCAGCCAGGTATCAGGGGTGAATCAGCCCCAGCATTTT.

This clone was counted a single time. The chain employs TRBV29-1 and TRBJ2-3, with D possibly matching TRBD1 (6 bases). The germline V gene has CDR1 SQVTM and CDR2 ANQGSEA. The CDR3 is 15 residues long. The germline V and J ends were trimmed by 2 bases and 2 bases, with 14 bases remaining between them. The CDR3 spells CSVEPRDTHTDTQYF. In DNA form, the CDR3 reads TGCAGCGTTGAACCCCGGGACACCCACACAGATACGCAGTATTTT.

The chain joins TRBV29-1 to TRBJ1-1; 7 bases fit TRBD1. Germline CDR1 reads SQVTM; CDR2 reads ANQGSEA. Trimming cost V 2 bases and J 5 bases; bases outside gene matches: 5. The CDR3 is made up of 13 amino acids. The CDR3 DNA reads as TGCAGCGTTGAAAAGGGGGCAGATACTGAAGCTTTCTTT. It is translated as CSVEKGADTEAFF.

V usage is TRBV7-2 and J usage is TRBJ1-1; 11 positions agree with TRBD1. Per germline, CDR1 SGHTA and CDR2 FQGNSA. V was clipped by 1 base and J by 11 bases; unmatched bases: 6. The CDR3 extends over 14 amino acids. DNA of the CDR3: TGTGCCAGCAGCTTAGAGGGACAGGGGGTCTCGGCTTTCTTT. It yields the protein CASSLEGQGVSAFF.

The gene calls are TRBV27 and TRBJ2-7; TRBD1 matches at 7 bases. With V trimmed by 6 bases and J by 0 bases, 2 bases remained unmatched. CDR3 size: 13 residues. Germline V gene lookup returns CDR1 MNHEY and CDR2 SMNVEV (reference sequence). CDR3 residues: CASRGQSSYEQYV. The CDR3, as DNA: TGTGCCAGCAGGGGACAGAGCTCCTACGAGCAGTACGTC.

The chain couples TRBV5-1 to TRBJ1-6, with D hard to call. CDR1 is SGHRS and CDR2 is YFSETQ in the germline V gene. Trimming took 4 bases from V and 0 from J, leaving 14 bases between them. The CDR3 spans 17 residues. CDR3: CASSPSTLSSYNSPLHF. The CDR3 DNA is TGCGCCAGCAGCCCCTCGACACTGAGCTCCTATAATTCACCCCTCCACTTT.

CDR3 sequence (DNA): TGTGCCAGCAGCTTATTAGGGACAGGGAACACTGAAGCTTTCTTT. Amino acids: CASSLLGTGNTEAFF. The chain recombines TRBV7-3 with TRBJ1-1; 8 bases agree with TRBD1. V was clipped by 2 bases and J by 1 base; unmatched bases: 3. This CDR3 has 15 amino acids. CDR1 and CDR2 (germline): SGHTA, FQGTGA.

The chain combines TRBV29-1 with TRBJ2-5; 10 bases line up with TRBD1. This CDR3 is built from 13 residues. The germline CDR1 and CDR2 sequences are SQVTM and ANQGSEA. Unmatched junction bases numbered 10, after V lost 6 bases and J lost 9 bases. The CDR3 spells CSVGTGVGRSQYF. The CDR3 DNA reads as TGCAGCGTCGGGACAGGGGTTGGGAGGTCCCAGTACTTC.

The chain joins TRBV11-3 to TRBJ2-1, with TRBD2 matching over 8 bases. Germline V gene sequence: CDR1 SGHNT, CDR2 YENEEA. This CDR3 contains 16 residues. After removal of 4 bases from V and 0 bases from J, the junction contained 5 bases not matched to a gene. The CDR3 nucleotides are TGTGCCAGCAGCTCGCGGACTAGCAACTCCTACAATGAGCAGTTCTTC. Translated: CASSSRTSNSYNEQFF.

The chain couples TRBV19 to TRBJ1-2, with TRBD1 identical over 8 bases. In germline, CDR1 is LNHDA, CDR2 SQIVND (reference sequence). This CDR3 spans 14 amino acids. V lost 5 bases and J lost 6; bases outside the gene matches: 8. Written as DNA, the CDR3 is TGTGCCAGTAGTCAGCCTCAGGGGGCCGATGGCTACACCTTC. Protein product: CASSQPQGADGYTF.

The genes are TRBV5-1 and TRBJ1-2, with D possibly TRBD1 on 6 matching bases. V was trimmed by 0 bases and J by 6 bases, leaving 6 bases between them. The CDR3 has 12 amino acids. Germline V CDR1 and CDR2: SGHRS, YFSETQ. The CDR3 reads CASSLEGDGYTF. The CDR3 region has the DNA TGCGCCAGCAGCTTGGAGGGGGATGGCTACACCTTC.

The V call is TRBV10-2, the J call TRBJ2-2; maybe TRBD1 (6 bases). The CDR3 covers 14 residues. Trimming cost V 8 bases and J 4 bases, with 14 bases left between them. Per the germline V gene, CDR1 is WSHSY and CDR2 is SAAADI. This CDR3 is CASSGNRATGELFF. DNA of the CDR3: TGCGCCAGCTCGGGAAACAGGGCCACCGGGGAGCTGTTTTTT.

This clone was detected only a few times. The rearrangement uses TRBV5-8 and TRBJ1-3; no clear D. Germline assignment: CDR1 SGHTS and CDR2 YDEGEE. Trimming cost V 0 bases and J 1 base, with 11 bases left between them. The CDR3 extends over 16 amino acids. Here the CDR3 DNA reads TGTGCCAGCAGCTTGGCAGTTCGGAGATCTGGAAACACCATATATTTT. It yields the protein CASSLAVRRSGNTIYF.

The chain uses TRBV4-1 and TRBJ2-7, with a tentative D call TRBD1 (6 bases). V lost 1 base and J 4 bases, leaving 14 bases between the germline ends. The CDR3 runs 15 residues. The germline V gene encodes CDR1 MGHRA and CDR2 YSYEKL. The CDR3 coding sequence is TGCGCCAGCAGCCAAGCCCCGGACAGTTCTTACGAGCAGTACTTC. It encodes CASSQAPDSSYEQYF.

Here the CDR3 reads CASSEGQGATNQPQHF. CDR3 DNA: TGTGCCAGCAGCGAGGGACAGGGGGCAACCAATCAGCCCCAGCATTTT. The chain combines TRBV9 with TRBJ1-5; 12 bases line up with TRBD1. Looked up from germline, CDR1 is SGDLS and CDR2 is YYNGEE. The junction had 4 bases not matched to a gene; V was cut back by 3 bases and J by 3 bases. CDR3 length: 16 amino acids.

V usage is TRBV9 and J usage is TRBJ2-7; 11 bases agree with TRBD1. CDR1 is SGDLS, CDR2 YYNGEE, per germline. This CDR3 is built from 16 residues. Unmatched junction bases numbered 5, after V lost 0 bases and J lost 3 bases. The CDR3 spells CASSVDPGQGGYEQYF. The CDR3 region has the DNA TGTGCCAGCAGCGTAGACCCGGGACAGGGGGGCTACGAGCAGTACTTC.

A few counts support this clone. The rearrangement links TRBV29-1 to TRBJ1-2; TRBD1 matches 7 bases. Germline V gene data show CDR1 as SQVTM and CDR2 as ANQGSEA. The J segment lost 5 bases and the V segment lost 5 bases, leaving 17 bases of the junction unmatched. The CDR3 totals 16 residues. This CDR3 reads CSVPYSRETGVYGYTF. The CDR3 bases are TGCAGCGTTCCCTACAGCAGGGAAACAGGGGTTTATGGCTACACCTTC.

The rearrangement links TRBV2 to TRBJ1-5; TRBD1 matches 8 bases. The trim removed 5 bases at V and 4 bases at J, leaving 4 bases unmatched. CDR1 is SNHLY, CDR2 FYNNEI, per germline. The CDR3 totals 14 residues. CDR3 amino acids: CASSFGQGNQPQHF. CDR3 sequence (DNA): TGTGCCAGCAGTTTTGGACAGGGTAATCAGCCCCAGCATTTT.

The chain carries TRBV29-1 and TRBJ2-2, with 7 bases that match TRBD1. Germline CDR1 SQVTM, CDR2 ANQGSEA. This CDR3 contains 15 residues. Trimming cost V 5 bases and J 5 bases; bases outside gene matches: 11. The CDR3 DNA follows: TGCAGCGTTTCCGAGGGGGCGCGTCGAACCGGGGAGCTGTTTTTT. Translation gives CSVSEGARRTGELFF.

This CDR3 is CSVDRGVDTQYF. CDR3 bases: TGCAGCGTTGACAGGGGTGTAGATACGCAGTATTTT. The genes are TRBV29-1 and TRBJ2-3, with D perhaps TRBD1 (6 bases). This CDR3 region has 12 residues. The V end lost 3 bases, the J end lost 5 bases, and 9 bases lay between the germline ends. From germline, CDR1 is SQVTM and CDR2 ANQGSEA.

This CDR3 reads CASSDRYGYTF. DNA for the CDR3: TGTGCCAGTTCAGACAGATATGGCTACACCTTC. The genes are TRBV19 and TRBJ1-2; possible D gene TRBD1, 5 bases. CDR1 LNHDA and CDR2 SQIVND come from the germline V gene (reference sequence). Trimming stripped 8 bases from V and 5 bases from J, with 9 bases between. This CDR3 spans 11 amino acids.

In its sample, this clone ranks as medium-sized. V and J are TRBV7-9 and TRBJ2-3; D is unresolved. Deletions cut 5 bases from V and 1 base from J, with 4 bases between. CDR1 is SEHNR and CDR2 is FQNEAQ in the germline V gene (reference sequence). The CDR3 is 12 amino acids. The CDR3, as DNA: TGTGCCAGCAGCCCCGGCACAGATACGCAGTATTTT. Translating gives CASSPGTDTQYF. Full variable domain (outside the CDR3, taken from reference TRBV7-9 and TRBJ2-3): DTGVSQNPRHKITKRGQNVTFRCDPISEHNRLYWYRQTLGQGPEFLTYFQNEAQLEKSRLLSDRFSAERPKGSFSTLEIQRTEQGDSAMYLCASSPGTDTQYFGPGTRLTVL.

This clone was seen a few times. Here the CDR3 reads CAISDPTATNEKLFF. In nucleotides, the CDR3 is TGTGCCATCAGTGACCCGACAGCAACTAATGAAAAACTGTTTTTT. The chain links TRBV10-3 to TRBJ1-4; D may be TRBD1 (5 bases). V was trimmed by 3 bases and J by 0 bases, leaving 8 bases between them. Germline V gene data show CDR1 as ENHRY and CDR2 as SYGVKD. CDR3 length: 15 residues.